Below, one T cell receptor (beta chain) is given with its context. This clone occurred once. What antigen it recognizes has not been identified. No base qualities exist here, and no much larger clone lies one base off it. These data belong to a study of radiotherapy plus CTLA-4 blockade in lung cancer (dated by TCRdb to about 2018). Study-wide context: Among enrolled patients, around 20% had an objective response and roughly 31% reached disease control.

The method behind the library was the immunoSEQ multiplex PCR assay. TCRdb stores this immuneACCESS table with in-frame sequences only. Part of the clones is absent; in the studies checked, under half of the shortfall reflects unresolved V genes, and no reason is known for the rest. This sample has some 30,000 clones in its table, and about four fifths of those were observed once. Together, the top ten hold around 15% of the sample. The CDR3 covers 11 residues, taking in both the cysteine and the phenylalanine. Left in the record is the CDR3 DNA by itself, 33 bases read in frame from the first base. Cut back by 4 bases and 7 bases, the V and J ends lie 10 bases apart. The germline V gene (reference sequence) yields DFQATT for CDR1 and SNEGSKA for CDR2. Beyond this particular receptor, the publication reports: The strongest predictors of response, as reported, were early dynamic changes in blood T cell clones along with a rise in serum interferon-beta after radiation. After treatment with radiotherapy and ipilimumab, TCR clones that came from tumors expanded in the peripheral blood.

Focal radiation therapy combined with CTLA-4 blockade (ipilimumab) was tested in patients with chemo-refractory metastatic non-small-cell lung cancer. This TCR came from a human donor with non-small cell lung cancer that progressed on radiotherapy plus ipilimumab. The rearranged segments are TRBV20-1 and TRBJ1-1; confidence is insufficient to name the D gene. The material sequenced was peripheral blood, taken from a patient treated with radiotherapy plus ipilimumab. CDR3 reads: CSAKEGSEAFF. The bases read TGCAGTGCTAAGGAGGGCAGTGAAGCTTTCTTT.